This TCR beta chain comes out of a study of T cell repertoires in cytomegalovirus infection. Looking at the study overall: An indication of both CMV infection and matching HLA type came from public TCR beta signatures.

About this clonotype: The target antigen is unknown.

TCRdb re-derived calls from the reads in MiXCR, one entry per CDR3 protein. Of about 310,000 distinct CDR3 sequences listed, roughly 25% were seen once; the top ten hold about 14%. General observations from the study: HLA-C-restricted TCR beta clonotypes specific for CMV led the ex vivo response.

The CDR3 is 12 residues long. V lost 5 bases to trimming and J lost 11 bases, with 13 bases between them. The receptor was isolated from a human donor in good health (CMV status not recorded). Some clones in this sample may be carry-over from other donors' samples. This sample comprised cultured PBMCs, obtained from culture after CMV antigen stimulation. The V and J genes are TRBV12-3 or TRBV12-4 and TRBJ1-5; D remains unclear. In DNA, the CDR3 is TGTGCCAGCAGTCCCAACCGGGCAGCCCAGCATTTT. This encodes CASSPNRAAQHF.